Below are 20 T cell receptor beta chains sequenced from a single sample in a study of cytomegalovirus exposure and HLA in healthy donors. 13 Jbeta primers and 60 Vbeta primers were used for the PCR. Data came from immunoSEQ multiplex PCR; TCRdb stores just in-frame clones and leaves some out. The sample lists fewer than 200,000 clones, around 80% occurring once. Material for sequencing was PBMCs. All receptors derive from a man aged 35-49 years in good health and CMV-seronegative.

The CDR3 loop is CASSQQGAGADTQYF. DNA for the CDR3: TGTGCCAGCAGCCAGCAGGGGGCTGGGGCAGATACGCAGTATTTT. The chain couples TRBV4-2 to TRBJ2-3; TRBD1 matches at 8 bases. After removal of 3 bases from V and 4 bases from J, the junction contained 6 bases not matched to a gene. The CDR3 loop spans 15 amino acids. Germline values: CDR1 LGHNA, CDR2 YNFKEQ.

This rearrangement joins TRBV19 to TRBJ2-6, with D possibly matching TRBD1 (5 bases). Trimming cost V 7 bases and J 1 base, with 11 bases left between them. Germline CDR1 and CDR2: LNHDA and SQIVND (reference sequence). The CDR3 runs 15 residues. The CDR3 sequence is CASKATGSGANVLTF. The CDR3, as DNA: TGTGCCAGTAAGGCCACAGGTTCTGGGGCCAACGTCCTGACTTTC.

The rearrangement links TRBV6-6 to TRBJ2-7, with TRBD2 matching 8 bases. Germline V gene lookup returns CDR1 MNHNY and CDR2 SVGAGI (reference sequence). The CDR3 sequence is 15 residues long. J lost 4 bases, V lost 2 bases, and 7 bases had no gene match. CDR3 sequence: CASSYKLAARYEQYF. As DNA, the CDR3 is TGTGCCAGCAGTTACAAACTAGCGGCCCGATACGAGCAGTACTTC.

Only one count was recorded for this clone. The chain employs TRBV11-3 and TRBJ2-7; possible D gene TRBD2, 6 bases. Germline CDR1 and CDR2: SGHNT and YENEEA. Between the trimmed V and J ends, which lost 5 bases and 3 bases, there was a span of 14 bases. The CDR3 sequence is 14 residues long. The CDR3: CASSPTGRDYEQYF. The CDR3 DNA reads as TGTGCCAGCAGCCCTACCGGGAGAGACTACGAGCAGTACTTC. The whole variable domain, filled in from reference TRBV11-3 and TRBJ2-7, reads EAGVVQSPRYKIIEKKQPVAFWCNPISGHNTLYWYLQNLGQGPELLIRYENEEAVDDSQLPKDRFSAERLKGVDSTLKIQPAELGDSAVYLCASSPTGRDYEQYFGPGTRLTVT.

The chain employs TRBV9 and TRBJ2-5; 7 positions agree with TRBD2. Germline assignment: CDR1 SGDLS and CDR2 YYNGEE. The V and J ends lost 0 bases and 11 bases, in that order; junction bases with no gene match: 13. The CDR3 spans 15 residues. The CDR3 nucleotides read TGTGCCAGCAGCGTAGGCGGCGGGAGTTCGGGAGAGCAGTACTTC. Encoded protein: CASSVGGGSSGEQYF.

The chain employs TRBV15 and TRBJ2-7, with D tentatively TRBD1 (6 bases). CDR3 length equals 16 residues. Per the germline V gene, CDR1 is LNHNV and CDR2 is YYDKDF (reference sequence). V lost 0 bases, J lost 3 bases, and 15 bases lay in between. The CDR3 here is CATSREGTPEDYEQYF. The CDR3 DNA sequence: TGTGCCACCAGCAGAGAAGGGACACCGGAGGACTACGAGCAGTACTTC.

V usage is TRBV5-5 and J usage is TRBJ1-3; D is unresolved. Trimming cost V 1 base and J 0 bases, with 8 bases left between them. This CDR3 region has 15 residues. CDR1 and CDR2 from the germline V gene are SGHKS and YYEKEE (reference sequence). The CDR3 region has the DNA TGTGCCAGCAGCTTGCACGGTCTCTCTGGAAACACCATATATTTT. It yields the protein CASSLHGLSGNTIYF.

Written as DNA, the CDR3 is TGCGCCAGCAGCCAAGATGGGACAGGCAGGTATGGCTACACCTTC. The encoded protein is CASSQDGTGRYGYTF. V usage is TRBV4-3 and J usage is TRBJ1-2, with 8 bases aligning to TRBD1. J was trimmed by 5 bases and V by 0 bases; bases with no gene match: 5. CDR1 is LGHNA, CDR2 YSLEER, per germline. This CDR3 has 15 residues.

This clone occurred once. J is TRBJ2-7 and V is TRBV27; maybe TRBD2 (6 bases). V shed 6 bases and J shed 7 bases, with 16 bases lying between them. In germline, CDR1 is MNHEY, CDR2 SMNVEV (reference sequence). CDR3 length: 13 residues. Here the CDR3 DNA reads TGTGCCAGCAGGTTACGCGGGGTGGAGGAGCAGTACTTC. It specifies CASRLRGVEEQYF.

This clone was observed a single time. V gene TRBV10-3 combines with J gene TRBJ2-7; D is possibly TRBD2 (6 bases). Germline assignment: CDR1 ENHRY and CDR2 SYGVKD. This CDR3 has 15 residues. The V end was cut by 1 base, the J end by 2 bases, with 12 bases between. This CDR3 reads CAISEYAPGAYEQYF. The CDR3 region has the DNA TGTGCCATCAGTGAGTATGCGCCGGGGGCCTACGAGCAGTACTTC.

The genes are TRBV5-5 and TRBJ2-3; possible D gene TRBD1, 6 bases. V lost 2 bases to trimming and J lost 0 bases, with 13 bases between them. The germline V gene encodes CDR1 SGHKS and CDR2 YYEKEE (reference sequence). The CDR3 is 16 amino acids. The CDR3 sequence: CASSFFGTPSTDTQYF. The CDR3 DNA reads TGTGCCAGCAGCTTCTTCGGGACACCGAGCACAGATACGCAGTATTTT.

The chain has TRBV2 and TRBJ1-5; D is unclear. V was cut by 1 base and J by 4 bases, with 5 bases left in between. CDR3 length: 13 residues. Germline values: CDR1 SNHLY, CDR2 FYNNEI. CDR3 bases: TGTGCCAGCAGTGAAGGGGAGAATCAGCCCCAGCATTTT. Amino acids: CASSEGENQPQHF. Full variable domain (missing parts from reference TRBV2 and TRBJ1-5): EPEVTQTPSHQVTQMGQEVILRCVPISNHLYFYWYRQILGQKVEFLVSFYNNEISEKSEIFDDQFSVERPDGSNFTLKIRSTKLEDSAMYFCASSEGENQPQHFGDGTRLSIL.

J is TRBJ1-4 and V is TRBV28; TRBD1 agrees at 8 bases. The junction had 4 bases not matched to a gene; V was cut back by 4 bases and J by 6 bases. The CDR3 sequence is 14 residues long. The germline CDR1 and CDR2 sequences are MDHEN and SYDVKM. The CDR3 DNA sequence: TGTGCCAGCAGTTCGACAGGGGAATATGAAAAACTGTTTTTT. Its protein is CASSSTGEYEKLFF.

V and J are TRBV5-4 and TRBJ2-5; D unresolved. The CDR3 has 14 residues. V was shortened by 0 bases and J by 5 bases, with 11 bases between the two germline ends. Per germline, CDR1 SGHNT and CDR2 YYREEE (reference sequence). In DNA, the CDR3 is TGTGCCAGCAGCTTGGCCCGCCTCGGTGAGACCCAGTACTTC. It translates to CASSLARLGETQYF.

This clone was recorded only once. One end of the junction fails to match germline, which may point to a read error. The rearrangement joins TRBV7-9 to TRBJ2-3, with TRBD1 as a possible D gene (6 bases). The length of the CDR3 is 15 residues. The germline CDR1 and CDR2 sequences are SEHNR and FQNEAQ (reference sequence). The DNA for the CDR3 is TGTTCCAGCAGCTCCTACAGGGCCGCAGGAGATACGCAGTATTTT. The encoded protein is CSSSSYRAAGDTQYF.

The chain recombines TRBV5-4 with TRBJ1-6, with 9 bases that match TRBD1. The CDR3 sequence is 15 residues long. V dropped 3 bases and J dropped 9; count of bases not matched to a gene: 7. The germline V gene encodes CDR1 SGHNT and CDR2 YYREEE (reference sequence). For the CDR3, the DNA is TGTGCCAGCAGCTCGAAACAGGGGGCTGGTTCACCCCTCCACTTT. Translating it yields CASSSKQGAGSPLHF.

The chain carries TRBV7-9 and TRBJ2-1; the match to TRBD1 covers 9 bases. V was pared by 4 bases and J by 4 bases, with 5 bases of the junction left unmatched. CDR1 SEHNR and CDR2 FQNEAQ come from the germline V gene (reference sequence). The CDR3 is 15 residues long. The CDR3 nucleotides read TGTGCCAGCAGCTCGGGACAGGGAAGTTACAATGAGCAGTTCTTC. It translates to CASSSGQGSYNEQFF.

This clone was counted only a few times. The rearrangement uses TRBV6-4 and TRBJ1-2; perhaps TRBD1 as D (6 bases). Between the trimmed V and J ends, which lost 0 bases and 3 bases, there was a span of 26 bases. Looked up from germline, CDR1 is MRHNA and CDR2 is SNTAGT. This CDR3 region has 20 residues. The CDR3 loop is CASSDSLDSPGTTDYYGYTF. In DNA form, the CDR3 reads TGTGCCAGCAGTGACTCGCTGGACAGTCCGGGCACAACCGACTACTATGGCTACACCTTC.

The chain is built from TRBV5-1 and TRBJ2-1; weak D call: TRBD2 (6 bases). The CDR3 spans 14 residues. V lost 5 bases to trimming and J lost 10 bases, with 19 bases between them. In germline, CDR1 is SGHRS, CDR2 YFSETQ. For the CDR3, the DNA is TGCGCCAGCAGGGAGGGACTTCCCAGCGAGGAGCAGTTCTTC. Its protein is CASREGLPSEEQFF.

The chain employs TRBV7-9 and TRBJ1-2, with D unresolved. From germline, CDR1 is SEHNR and CDR2 FQNEAQ (reference sequence). The CDR3 has 13 residues. V lost 1 base and J 7 bases, leaving 10 bases between the germline ends. CDR3 DNA: TGTGCCAGCAGCTTAGACGTCGGGTTTGGCTACACCTTC. Protein: CASSLDVGFGYTF.